This T cell receptor (beta chain) comes out of a study of cytotoxic CD8 clonotypes in ibrutinib-treated CLL. CDR3 length: 15 amino acids. Germline lookup yields CDR1 MNHEY and CDR2 SMNVEV (reference sequence). Trimming removed 2 bases from V and 2 bases from J; junction bases left unmatched: 3. Data came from immunoSEQ multiplex PCR; TCRdb stores just in-frame clones and leaves some out. This table has 160,000 or so clones, under 90% appearing once. The V call is TRBV27, the J call TRBJ1-1, with 9 bases that match TRBD1. The clonotype originates from a human donor with chronic lymphocytic leukemia. This specimen was PBMCs, taken after 24 months of ibrutinib treatment. CDR3 residues: CASSLVGQGNTEAFF. The CDR3 bases are TGTGCCAGCAGTTTAGTGGGACAGGGAAACACTGAAGCTTTCTTT.